Each of the 14 T cell receptor beta chains below was sequenced from the same sample in a study of regulatory and conventional T cells in RAG deficiency. Blood CD4+ CD25-low CD127-high conventional T cells supplied the genomic DNA template. Libraries were prepared by immunoSEQ multiplex PCR; TCRdb keeps only in-frame clonotypes and omits some of them. The top ten hold under 0.95% of the sample, which has some 21,000 clones, 85% to 95% seen once. The same sample was also studied in work on regulatory T cells. Turning to that study: The primer mix had 52 TRBV and 13 TRBJ primers.

What was sequenced was CD4+ T cells sorted from blood. The receptor source for this set is a human donor in good health.

The chain has TRBV9 and TRBJ2-1; unclear D gene. CDR1 is SGDLS, CDR2 YYNGEE, per germline. There are 16 residues in the CDR3. V lost 0 bases and J 6 bases, leaving 16 bases between the germline ends. The CDR3 sequence: CASSVGNLVAGNEQFF. The CDR3 bases are TGTGCCAGCAGCGTAGGTAATTTAGTAGCTGGCAATGAGCAGTTCTTC.

The chain employs TRBV29-1 and TRBJ1-2, with D unclear. In germline, CDR1 is SQVTM, CDR2 ANQGSEA. This CDR3 has 12 residues. V shed 3 bases and J shed 7 bases, with 12 bases lying between them. CDR3 region: CSVDRAGSGYTF. The CDR3 region has the DNA TGCAGCGTTGATCGAGCTGGGAGTGGCTACACCTTC.

The chain recombines TRBV29-1 with TRBJ2-1, with a possible D match to TRBD1 (6 bases). V lost 5 bases and J 7 bases, leaving 15 bases between the germline ends. The CDR3 has 13 residues. Germline assignment: CDR1 SQVTM and CDR2 ANQGSEA. The DNA of the CDR3 is TGCAGCGTTCTGGACAGCTCTTCTAATGAGCAGTTCTTC. Translation: CSVLDSSSNEQFF.

The V call is TRBV5-4, the J call TRBJ1-1; D is uncertain. The germline V gene encodes CDR1 SGHNT and CDR2 YYREEE (reference sequence). Trimming removed 0 bases at V and 4 bases at J, with 10 bases between. This CDR3 has 14 residues. CDR3 sequence reads: CASSLVGVGTEAFF. As DNA, the CDR3 is TGTGCCAGCAGCTTGGTAGGAGTGGGCACTGAAGCTTTCTTT.

This sequence joins TRBV5-4 and TRBJ2-7; TRBD2 aligns across 15 bases. The CDR3 is 15 residues long. Germline V gene data show CDR1 as SGHNT and CDR2 as YYREEE (reference sequence). V lost 4 bases and J lost 7; bases outside the gene matches: 6. Written as DNA, the CDR3 is TGTGCCAGCAGCCCGGGACTAGCGGGAGGACATGAGCAGTACTTC. This translates into CASSPGLAGGHEQYF. Filled out from reference TRBV5-4 and TRBJ2-7, the complete variable domain reads ETGVTQSPTHLIKTRGQQVTLRCSSQSGHNTVSWYQQALGQGPQFIFQYYREEENGRGNFPPRFSGLQFPNYSSELNVNALELDDSALYLCASSPGLAGGHEQYFGPGTRLTVT.

The rearrangement joins TRBV7-2 to TRBJ1-1; no reliable D call. Trimming removed 1 base from V and 1 base from J, with 4 bases in between. Germline CDR1 SGHTA, CDR2 FQGNSA. The CDR3 runs 13 residues. The CDR3 protein is CASSLGTNTEAFF. The CDR3, as DNA: TGTGCCAGCAGCTTAGGAACGAACACTGAAGCTTTCTTT.

The V call is TRBV6-1, the J call TRBJ1-5; the D is unclear. Germline CDR1 MNHNS, CDR2 SASEGT. Trimming took 2 bases from V and 7 from J, leaving 12 bases between them. The CDR3 sequence is 14 residues long. CDR3 loop: CASSESGRVQPQHF. The CDR3 DNA reads as TGTGCCAGCAGTGAATCTGGCCGGGTCCAGCCCCAGCATTTT.

The chain is built from TRBV18 and TRBJ2-7; TRBD1 matches at 9 bases. Trimming cost V 3 bases and J 10 bases; bases outside gene matches: 10. This CDR3 is built from 14 residues. Per the germline V gene, CDR1 is KGHSH and CDR2 is LQKENI. The CDR3: CASSPGQGSSEQYF. CDR3 DNA sequence: TGTGCCAGCTCACCGGGACAGGGCTCGTCAGAACAGTACTTC.

For the CDR3, the DNA is TGTGCCAGCAAAATGGCTCAGACAGGACACGAGCAGTACTTC. As protein: CASKMAQTGHEQYF. The chain employs TRBV28 and TRBJ2-7, with a weak D call TRBD1 (6 bases). The V end was cut by 7 bases, the J end by 5 bases, with 18 bases between. Germline CDR1 reads MDHEN; CDR2 reads SYDVKM. This CDR3 contains 14 residues. The variable domain in full, completed from reference TRBV28 and TRBJ2-7, reads DVKVTQSSRYLVKRTGEKVFLECVQDMDHENMFWYRQDPGLGLRLIYFSYDVKMKEKGDIPEGYSVSREKKERFSLILESASTNQTSMYLCASKMAQTGHEQYFGPGTRLTVT.

In its sample, this clone was seen once. The gene calls are TRBV14 and TRBJ1-1, with a possible D match to TRBD1 (5 bases). The CDR3 consists of 14 residues. Germline-derived CDR1 and CDR2 are SGHDN and FVKESK. V was trimmed by 1 base and J by 3 bases, leaving 9 bases between them. The CDR3 spells CASSQAGRYTEAFF. CDR3 coding DNA: TGTGCCAGCAGCCAAGCAGGGAGGTACACTGAAGCTTTCTTT. The variable domain in full, with the rest retrieved from reference TRBV14 and TRBJ1-1, is EAGVTQFPSHSVIEKGQTVTLRCDPISGHDNLYWYRRVMGKEIKFLLHFVKESKQDESGMPNNRFLAERTGGTYSTLKVQPAELEDSGVYFCASSQAGRYTEAFFGQGTRLTVV.

The chain combines TRBV6-1 with TRBJ2-7; 11 bases line up with TRBD2. The J segment lost 7 bases and the V segment lost 4 bases, leaving 9 bases of the junction unmatched. The CDR3 is made up of 15 amino acids. Germline-derived CDR1 and CDR2 are MNHNS and SASEGT. CDR3 residues: CASSVPTSGSREQYF. CDR3 nucleotide sequence: TGTGCCAGCAGTGTTCCTACTAGCGGGAGTCGAGAGCAGTACTTC.

This chain joins TRBV19 and TRBJ2-7; 9 bases are shared with TRBD2. The germline V gene encodes CDR1 LNHDA and CDR2 SQIVND (reference sequence). Trimming cost V 6 bases and J 5 bases; bases outside gene matches: 11. CDR3 length: 15 amino acids. The CDR3 DNA is TGTGCCAGTAGCAAGAGGGGCCTAGCGGGAAACGAGCAGTACTTC. Protein product: CASSKRGLAGNEQYF.

The chain recombines TRBV7-9 with TRBJ1-5; TRBD1 is a possible D gene (6 bases). Per germline, CDR1 SEHNR and CDR2 FQNEAQ (reference sequence). The germline V and J ends were trimmed by 1 base and 2 bases, with 6 bases remaining between them. This CDR3 has 14 amino acids. The CDR3 bases are TGTGCCAGCAGCTTAGAGGGGGGCAATCAGCCCCAGCATTTT. It encodes CASSLEGGNQPQHF.

The chain recombines TRBV11-2 with TRBJ2-5, with D possibly TRBD2 on 6 matching bases. Trimming removed 3 bases from V and 7 bases from J, with 18 bases in between. Germline V gene lookup returns CDR1 SGHAT and CDR2 FQNNGV. CDR3 length equals 15 residues. The CDR3 sequence is CASSFRTSSTGTQYF. CDR3 DNA sequence: TGTGCCAGCAGCTTCCGAACTAGCTCAACGGGGACCCAGTACTTC.